What follows are 17 T cell receptor beta chains derived from one specimen sequenced in a study of blood T cell repertoires in COVID-19. TCRdb keeps only in-frame clones here, not all; method: immunoSEQ multiplex PCR. The table has some 290,000 clones, roughly 90% seen once. The sample comprised PBMCs or T cells enriched from blood (not recorded which). These receptors originate from a middle-aged woman with acute COVID-19.

V is TRBV7-9 and J is TRBJ1-5; TRBD1 is a possible D gene (6 bases). CDR1 is SEHNR, CDR2 FQNEAQ, per germline (reference sequence). CDR3 length: 14 residues. V was cut by 7 bases and J by 6 bases, with 16 bases left in between. The CDR3 coding sequence is TGTGCCAGCACTATCGGGGGGGCCGGTCAGCCCCAGCATTTT. Translated, it gives CASTIGGAGQPQHF.

The V gene is TRBV9, the J gene TRBJ2-2; 7 bases fit TRBD2. With V trimmed by 3 bases and J by 2 bases, 4 bases remained unmatched. Per the germline V gene, CDR1 is SGDLS and CDR2 is YYNGEE. The CDR3 has 15 amino acids. CDR3 coding DNA: TGTGCCAGCAGCGCCAGCGGGGCCAACACCGGGGAGCTGTTTTTT. Protein product: CASSASGANTGELFF.

This clone came up once. The chain combines TRBV30 with TRBJ1-1; TRBD1 aligns across 9 bases. CDR3 size: 14 residues. J lost 2 bases, V lost 1 base, and 2 bases had no gene match. Germline-derived CDR1 and CDR2 are GTSNPN and SVGIG (reference sequence). The CDR3 DNA reads as TGTGCCTGGAGTGGGGACAGGGTTAACACTGAAGCTTTCTTT. Translating gives CAWSGDRVNTEAFF.

V usage is TRBV29-1 and J usage is TRBJ2-3, with TRBD2 as a possible D gene (5 bases). Germline V gene lookup returns CDR1 SQVTM and CDR2 ANQGSEA. Between the trimmed V and J ends, which lost 5 bases and 0 bases, there was a span of 15 bases. The CDR3 covers 15 residues. CDR3 sequence reads: CSVTPPGGSTDTQYF. Written as DNA, the CDR3 is TGCAGCGTTACCCCCCCGGGCGGGAGCACAGATACGCAGTATTTT.

The chain employs TRBV10-3 and TRBJ2-1, with D maybe TRBD2 (6 bases). Trimming shortened V by 5 bases and J by 5 bases, and 13 bases separated the two germline ends. The CDR3 has 14 residues. Germline loops: CDR1 ENHRY, CDR2 SYGVKD. The CDR3 loop reads CAISLGRGHNEQFF. Written as DNA, the CDR3 is TGTGCCATCAGTTTGGGGCGGGGTCACAATGAGCAGTTCTTC.

The chain employs TRBV24-1 and TRBJ1-2; TRBD1 aligns across 9 bases. Germline V gene sequence: CDR1 KGHDR, CDR2 SFDVKD. J was trimmed by 10 bases and V by 3 bases; bases with no gene match: 11. The CDR3 is made up of 15 amino acids. CDR3 DNA sequence: TGTGCCACCAGTGATCCCGCCGGGACAGGGAAGGACTACACCTTC. It yields the protein CATSDPAGTGKDYTF.

The chain is built from TRBV19 and TRBJ1-6; no clear D gene. Trimming took 7 bases from V and 9 from J, leaving 10 bases between them. Per germline, CDR1 LNHDA and CDR2 SQIVND (reference sequence). The CDR3 has 12 residues. CDR3 amino acids: CASMRMGSPLHF. Written as DNA, the CDR3 is TGTGCCAGTATGCGGATGGGTTCACCCCTCCACTTT.

The J gene is TRBJ2-1, the V gene TRBV5-1, with D perhaps TRBD2 (5 bases). CDR3 size: 16 residues. Germline V gene data show CDR1 as SGHRS and CDR2 as YFSETQ. The V end lost 0 bases, the J end lost 5 bases, and 15 bases lay between the germline ends. The CDR3 nucleotides are TGCGCCAGCAGCTTGGGGGCAACCGGGAAAAACAATGAGCAGTTCTTC. It codes for CASSLGATGKNNEQFF.

CDR3 amino acids: CASQAGQSNEKLFF. Written as DNA, the CDR3 is TGTGCCAGCCAGGCCGGACAGAGTAATGAAAAACTGTTTTTT. This rearrangement joins TRBV18 to TRBJ1-4; tentative D call: TRBD1 (6 bases). Germline V lookup: CDR1 KGHSH, CDR2 LQKENI. This CDR3 region has 14 residues. V was pared by 8 bases and J by 4 bases, with 14 bases between. Looking up the rest from reference TRBV18 and TRBJ1-4 gives the full variable domain: NAGVMQNPRHLVRRRGQEARLRCSPMKGHSHVYWYRQLPEEGLKFMVYLQKENIIDESGMPKERFSAEFPKEGPSILRIQQVVRGDSAAYFCASQAGQSNEKLFFGSGTQLSVL.

The V and J genes are TRBV9 and TRBJ1-6; D is perhaps TRBD1 (6 bases). Germline lookup yields CDR1 SGDLS and CDR2 YYNGEE. The CDR3 covers 15 residues. The germline V and J ends were trimmed by 3 bases and 5 bases, with 12 bases remaining between them. CDR3 sequence: CASSAETGNNSPLHF. The CDR3 DNA reads TGTGCCAGCAGCGCTGAGACAGGCAATAATTCACCCCTCCACTTT.

This chain joins TRBV18 and TRBJ2-7, with TRBD2 identical over 7 bases. The ends lost 5 bases at V and 5 bases at J; junction bases unmatched: 3. This CDR3 spans 12 amino acids. CDR1 KGHSH and CDR2 LQKENI come from the germline V gene. CDR3 in DNA: TGTGCCAGCTCAGGGGAGGGGAACGAGCAGTACTTC. It codes for CASSGEGNEQYF.

This clone has a single count. This chain links TRBV5-1 with TRBJ1-5; TRBD1 matches at 9 bases. Germline V gene sequence: CDR1 SGHRS, CDR2 YFSETQ. V dropped 4 bases and J dropped 7; count of bases not matched to a gene: 6. The CDR3 has 14 amino acids. The CDR3 DNA follows: TGCGCCAGCAGCCCGGACAGGGGTGGACAGCCCCAGCATTTT. This translates into CASSPDRGGQPQHF.

V and J are TRBV2 and TRBJ1-2; D is perhaps TRBD1 (5 bases). The V and J ends lost 3 bases and 3 bases respectively, with 14 bases between them. This CDR3 is built from 15 residues. CDR1 is SNHLY and CDR2 is FYNNEI in the germline V gene. The CDR3 DNA reads TGTGCCAGCAGTGAGGGCCGCGGGACGTACTATGGCTACACCTTC. Translating gives CASSEGRGTYYGYTF.

The chain uses TRBV19 and TRBJ1-1; TRBD1 might be the D (5 bases). Trimming took off 7 bases at V and 0 bases at J, with 15 bases between the two ends. The CDR3 contains 15 residues. Germline CDR1 LNHDA, CDR2 SQIVND (reference sequence). This CDR3 is CASNRERGMNTEAFF. As DNA, the CDR3 is TGTGCCAGTAATCGGGAGCGGGGGATGAACACTGAAGCTTTCTTT.

The chain joins TRBV24-1 to TRBJ1-2; a possible D gene is TRBD1 (6 bases). The CDR3 covers 16 residues. V lost 0 bases and J lost 9, with 19 bases in between. Germline values: CDR1 KGHDR, CDR2 SFDVKD. As DNA, the CDR3 is TGTGCCACCAGTGATTTGCAAGGGGGAGGGGTTTATCGCTACACCTTC. Amino acid sequence: CATSDLQGGGVYRYTF.

V and J are TRBV6-5 and TRBJ2-7; TRBD1 aligns across 8 bases. CDR1 and CDR2 from the germline V gene are MNHEY and SVGAGI. The CDR3 loop spans 14 amino acids. The V gene end was trimmed by 2 bases and the J gene end by 2 bases; junction bases not matched to a gene: 2. The CDR3 region is CASSYRDRPYEQYF. The CDR3, as DNA: TGTGCCAGCAGTTACCGGGACAGGCCCTACGAGCAGTACTTC.

This clone was picked up one time. The V gene is TRBV10-3, the J gene TRBJ1-1, with D perhaps matching TRBD1 (6 bases). The CDR3 has 17 residues. The ends were cut back, 3 bases at V and 1 base at J, with 18 bases in the middle. Looked up from germline, CDR1 is ENHRY and CDR2 is SYGVKD. Here the CDR3 DNA reads TGTGCCATCAGTGATCCAGTAGGGGGAGGGGGGAACACTGAAGCTTTCTTT. Protein sequence: CAISDPVGGGGNTEAFF.